This TCR beta chain was documented in a study of graft-versus-host responses after intestinal transplantation. For the study at large: Multivisceral, liver-intestinal, or isolated intestinal grafts went to recipients. Anti-thymocyte globulin served as induction for all recipients, who then took tacrolimus and steroids for approximately three years.

Remarks on this clone: The antigen is undetermined.

Study-level points and caveats: Recipient marrow contained GvH clones, some of which appeared first in ileum or blood.

Germline CDR1 SGHTA, CDR2 FQGNSA. The CDR3 is 15 residues long. The J segment lost 2 bases and the V segment lost 10 bases, leaving 13 bases of the junction unmatched. Clones were sequenced by immunoSEQ multiplex PCR, and TCRdb holds only the in-frame ones, with some missing. The sample includes about 130,000 clones, about 90% of them seen just once. Sequences were derived from unstimulated CD4+ T cells sorted from spleen or lymph node cells, sampled before intestinal transplant. The clonotype comes from a human donor who received an intestinal transplant. The genes are TRBV7-2 and TRBJ2-5; 7 bases are shared with TRBD1. The CDR3 here is CANPVRGRGQETQYF. Written as DNA, the CDR3 is TGTGCCAACCCCGTGAGGGGGCGAGGGCAAGAGACCCAGTACTTC.